This T cell receptor (beta chain) was documented in a study of cytomegalovirus exposure and HLA in healthy donors. This clone was found a few times. Antigen: not known. Study-wide results and limits: One later analysis reportedly identified an Asian-associated ancestry cluster that showed fewer N-insertions than the roughly 600-donor mean.

Germline values: CDR1 SQVTM, CDR2 ANQGSEA. With 6 bases clipped from V and 4 bases from J, the junction kept 13 bases outside the gene matches. CDR3 size: 16 residues. This PCR relied on a set of 60 Vbeta primers and 13 Jbeta primers. Sequenced by immunoSEQ multiplex PCR; TCRdb stores in-frame clones only, minus some. The repertoire has 110,000 or so clones, 67% of them found once; the top ten carry roughly 8.3%. This clonotype originated in a man younger than 35 in good health and CMV-seropositive. Sequencing input: PBMCs. This chain connects TRBV29-1 to TRBJ2-2; the match to TRBD1 covers 8 bases. The DNA for the CDR3 is TGCAGCGTGGCAATCCGGACAGGGCGGCTCACCGGGGAGCTGTTTTTT. It encodes CSVAIRTGRLTGELFF.